This T cell receptor beta chain appears in the sequencing data of a study of blood T cells in healthy people across ages. Findings and caveats of the study: Expanded clonotype shifts may have been confounded, as the donors had an unknown CMV status. The authors considered diversity estimates from one million T cells to be underestimates. Since the PBMCs were unsorted, naive and antigen-experienced cells could not be conclusively compared.

Through a sample-barcoded 5' primer and a J-beta primer mix, a second PCR was run for roughly 6 to 11 cycles. From the 5' RACE reads, TCRdb called clonotypes with MiXCR, one entry per CDR3 protein. The sample shows hundreds of thousands of distinct CDR3 sequences, roughly three fifths of them seen only once. Points on this clonotype: Antigen specificity is unknown.

CDR3 size: 12 residues. V was pared by 7 bases and J by 6 bases, with 7 bases between. CDR1 is MDHEN and CDR2 is SYDVKM in the germline V gene. The clonotype was recovered from a man aged 35-49 years in good health. Material: blood. The V and J genes are TRBV28 and TRBJ1-6; TRBD1 might be the D (6 bases). The CDR3 DNA is TGTGCCAGCAAAGGGGGTAATTCACCCCTCCACTTT. It codes for CASKGGNSPLHF.